What follows describes a single T cell receptor (beta chain). Its antigen is not known. This specimen belongs to a study of cytomegalovirus exposure and HLA in healthy donors. Regarding the study as a whole: Later analysis showed most CMV-associated TCR beta chains appearing HLA-restricted. Later, an analysis found that common viral pathogens appeared to be linked with several of the most significant clusters. In a later analysis, specific HLA alleles were associated with around 17,000 TCR beta sequences at a 0.05 false discovery rate. TCR beta V segments were, for the most part, productive about 87% or about 30% of the time in an earlier analysis.

Vbeta (60) and Jbeta (13) primers were used in the PCR. Using immunoSEQ multiplex PCR, the repertoire was profiled, and TCRdb retains in-frame clones only, with some absent. The table records 100,000 to 150,000 clones, under 70% of them present only once. From germline, CDR1 is MDHEN and CDR2 SYDVKM. CDR3 length equals 15 residues. The J segment lost 3 bases and the V segment lost 10 bases, leaving 9 bases of the junction unmatched. This clonotype originated in a man aged 18 to 30 in good health and CMV-seronegative. The gene calls are TRBV28 and TRBJ2-7; 13 bases are shared with TRBD2. Source material: PBMCs. Here the CDR3 DNA reads TGTGCCATCGGGACTAGCGGGGCTATTTACTACGAGCAGTACTTC. This translates into CAIGTSGAIYYEQYF.